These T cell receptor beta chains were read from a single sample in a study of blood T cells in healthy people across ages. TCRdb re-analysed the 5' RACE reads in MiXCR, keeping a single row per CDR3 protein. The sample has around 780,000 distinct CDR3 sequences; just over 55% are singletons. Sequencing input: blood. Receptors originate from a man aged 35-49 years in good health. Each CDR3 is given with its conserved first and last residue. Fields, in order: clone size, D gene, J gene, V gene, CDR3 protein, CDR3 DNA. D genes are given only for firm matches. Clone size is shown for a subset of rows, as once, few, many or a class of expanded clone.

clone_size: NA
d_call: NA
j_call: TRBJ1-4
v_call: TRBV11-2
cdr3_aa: CASSRYQGSNEKLFF
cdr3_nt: TGTGCCAGCAGTCGATATCAGGGGTCTAATGAAAAACTGTTTTTT

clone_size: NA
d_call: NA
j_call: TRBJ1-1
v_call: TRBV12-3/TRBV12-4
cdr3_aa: CASTLTRRGTGTEAFF
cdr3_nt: TGTGCCAGCACCCTCACCCGGCGAGGGACTGGGACTGAAGCTTTCTTT

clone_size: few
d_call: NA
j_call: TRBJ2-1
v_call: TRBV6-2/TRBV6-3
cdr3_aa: CASSPTVGRGGFNEQFF
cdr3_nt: TGTGCCAGCAGTCCAACGGTGGGACGGGGTGGTTTCAATGAGCAGTTCTTC

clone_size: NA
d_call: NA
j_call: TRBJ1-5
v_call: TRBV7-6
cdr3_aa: CASSQDGQNNQPQHF
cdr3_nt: TGTGCCAGCAGCCAAGACGGACAGAACAATCAGCCCCAGCATTTT

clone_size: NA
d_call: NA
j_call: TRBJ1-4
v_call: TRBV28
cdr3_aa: CASSPDSTVTNEKLFF
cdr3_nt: TGTGCCAGCAGTCCCGACTCAACAGTAACTAATGAAAAACTGTTTTTT

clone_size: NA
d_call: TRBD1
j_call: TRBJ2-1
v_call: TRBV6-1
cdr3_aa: CASSSGTGVSANEQFF
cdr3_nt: TGTGCCAGCAGTTCCGGGACAGGGGTTTCGGCGAATGAGCAGTTCTTC

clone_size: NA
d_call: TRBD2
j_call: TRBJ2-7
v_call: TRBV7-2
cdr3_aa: CASSPGGAGTDEQYF
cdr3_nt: TGTGCCAGCAGCCCGGGAGGTGCAGGGACTGACGAGCAGTACTTC

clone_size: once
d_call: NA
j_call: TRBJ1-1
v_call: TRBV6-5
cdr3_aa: CASSYNVNMNTEAFF
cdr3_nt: TGTGCCAGCAGTTATAATGTGAACATGAACACTGAAGCTTTCTTT

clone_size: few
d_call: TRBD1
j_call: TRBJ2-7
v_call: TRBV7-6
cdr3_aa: CASSLGGQGDYEQYF
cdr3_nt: TGTGCCAGCAGCTTAGGGGGACAGGGGGACTACGAGCAGTACTTC

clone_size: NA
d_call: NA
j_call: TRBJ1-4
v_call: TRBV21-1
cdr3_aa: CASRKKLFF
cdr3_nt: TGTGCCAGCAGGAAAAAACTGTTTTTT

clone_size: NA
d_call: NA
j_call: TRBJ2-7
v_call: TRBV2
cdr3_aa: CASTRLSYEQYF
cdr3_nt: TGTGCCAGCACCCGACTTAGCTACGAGCAGTACTTC

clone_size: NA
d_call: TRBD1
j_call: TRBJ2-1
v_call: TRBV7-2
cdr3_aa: CASSGQGSSYNEQFF
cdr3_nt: TGTGCCAGCAGCGGACAGGGGAGCTCCTACAATGAGCAGTTCTTC

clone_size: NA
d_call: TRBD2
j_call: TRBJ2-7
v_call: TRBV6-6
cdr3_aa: CASSRSGVAEQYF
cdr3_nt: TGTGCCAGCAGTCGGAGCGGGGTTGCCGAGCAGTACTTC

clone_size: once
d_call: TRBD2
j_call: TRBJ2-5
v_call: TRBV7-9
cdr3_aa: CASSFQASGTWEQYF
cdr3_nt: TGTGCCAGCAGCTTTCAGGCTAGCGGGACGTGGGAGCAGTACTTC

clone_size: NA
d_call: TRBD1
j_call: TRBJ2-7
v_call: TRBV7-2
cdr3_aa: CASSESTGGLREQYF
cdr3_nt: TGTGCCAGCAGCGAATCAACAGGGGGGCTACGCGAGCAGTACTTC

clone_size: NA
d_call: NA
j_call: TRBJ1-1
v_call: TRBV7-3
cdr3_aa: CASSLTAEYMNTEAFF
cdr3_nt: TGTGCCAGCAGCTTAACAGCGGAGTACATGAACACTGAAGCTTTCTTT

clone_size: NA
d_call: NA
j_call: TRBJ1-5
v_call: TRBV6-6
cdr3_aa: CASSYVSAGNQPQHF
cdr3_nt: TGTGCCAGCAGTTACGTTTCGGCAGGCAATCAGCCCCAGCATTTT

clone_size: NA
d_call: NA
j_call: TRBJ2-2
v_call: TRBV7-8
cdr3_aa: CASRRQLNTGELFF
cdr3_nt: TGTGCCAGCAGGAGACAGCTGAACACCGGGGAGCTGTTTTTT

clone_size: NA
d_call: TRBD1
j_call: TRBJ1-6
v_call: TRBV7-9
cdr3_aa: CASSPQPGQGDNSPLHF
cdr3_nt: TGTGCCAGCAGCCCCCAGCCGGGACAGGGGGACAATTCACCCCTCCACTTT

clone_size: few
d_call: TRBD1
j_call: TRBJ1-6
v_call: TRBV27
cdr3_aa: CASSSSQGQFNSPLHF
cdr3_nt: TGTGCCAGCAGTTCATCCCAGGGACAGTTTAATTCACCCCTCCACTTT

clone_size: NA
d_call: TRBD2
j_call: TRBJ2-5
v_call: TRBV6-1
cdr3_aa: CASRRGTSGDLGAETQYF
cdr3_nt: TGTGCCAGCAGACGAGGGACTAGCGGAGACCTCGGAGCGGAGACCCAGTACTTC